The rows below give T cell receptor beta chains drawn from one sample of a study of blood T cell repertoires in COVID-19. The repertoire was sequenced with immunoSEQ multiplex PCR; TCRdb's copy has only in-frame clones and lacks some. The sample holds under 200,000 clones, roughly three quarters seen once. The sequencing input was peripheral blood. The source of these receptors is a man between 60 and 75 years old with active or convalescent COVID-19. Both conserved end residues are part of each CDR3. The order of the fields is D gene, clone size, V gene, J gene, CDR3 protein, CDR3 DNA. The D gene is left open where the match is weak. Clone size is not always given. Where it is, it says once, few, many or a class for expanded clones.

d_call: -; clone_size: -; v_call: TRBV11-2; j_call: TRBJ2-2; cdr3_aa: CASSYSWGQSGELFF; cdr3_nt: TGTGCCAGCAGCTACAGCTGGGGGCAGAGCGGGGAGCTGTTTTTT
d_call: -; clone_size: once; v_call: TRBV6-5; j_call: TRBJ1-6; cdr3_aa: CASSSPGGDSPLHF; cdr3_nt: TGTGCCAGCAGTTCCCCGGGGGGAGATTCACCCCTCCACTTT
d_call: TRBD2; clone_size: many; v_call: TRBV15; j_call: TRBJ2-3; cdr3_aa: CATSRVSGSGTDTQYF; cdr3_nt: TGTGCCACCAGCAGAGTGAGCGGGAGCGGTACAGATACGCAGTATTTT
d_call: -; clone_size: -; v_call: TRBV6-5; j_call: TRBJ1-1; cdr3_aa: CASSYSSRGKPEAFF; cdr3_nt: TGTGCCAGCAGTTACTCGTCCAGGGGTAAGCCTGAAGCTTTCTTT
d_call: -; clone_size: -; v_call: TRBV27; j_call: TRBJ2-7; cdr3_aa: CASSLRLDNRTYEQYF; cdr3_nt: TGTGCCAGCAGTTTAAGGTTGGACAACCGCACCTACGAGCAGTACTTC
d_call: TRBD2; clone_size: -; v_call: TRBV7-2; j_call: TRBJ2-7; cdr3_aa: CASSSTSGSNPQYF; cdr3_nt: TGTGCCAGCAGCTCGACTAGCGGGAGCAATCCCCAGTACTTC
d_call: -; clone_size: -; v_call: TRBV20-1; j_call: TRBJ1-5; cdr3_aa: CSASILHQPQHF; cdr3_nt: TGCAGTGCTAGTATCCTACATCAGCCCCAGCATTTT
d_call: -; clone_size: once; v_call: TRBV7-9; j_call: TRBJ2-1; cdr3_aa: CASSPLPGDPSYNEQFF; cdr3_nt: TGTGCCAGCAGCCCCTTGCCAGGGGATCCCTCCTACAATGAGCAGTTCTTC
d_call: TRBD2; clone_size: -; v_call: TRBV27; j_call: TRBJ2-1; cdr3_aa: CASSPTGGGSALYEQFF; cdr3_nt: TGTGCCAGCAGTCCCACCGGGGGGGGTAGCGCTCTCTATGAGCAGTTCTTC
d_call: TRBD2; clone_size: -; v_call: TRBV19; j_call: TRBJ2-1; cdr3_aa: CASRGRGLAGGPWNEQFF; cdr3_nt: TGTGCCAGCCGGGGTCGGGGACTAGCGGGAGGGCCGTGGAATGAGCAGTTCTTC
d_call: TRBD1; clone_size: -; v_call: TRBV29-1; j_call: TRBJ2-7; cdr3_aa: CSVEGGTGVPKQYF; cdr3_nt: TGCAGCGTTGAGGGAGGGACAGGGGTACCTAAGCAGTACTTC
d_call: TRBD1; clone_size: -; v_call: TRBV7-2; j_call: TRBJ2-5; cdr3_aa: CASSSPGQGAETQYF; cdr3_nt: TGTGCCAGCAGCTCACCTGGACAGGGGGCCGAGACCCAGTACTTC
d_call: TRBD2; clone_size: -; v_call: TRBV29-1; j_call: TRBJ2-1; cdr3_aa: CSVAGTSNEQFF; cdr3_nt: TGCAGCGTAGCCGGGACTAGCAATGAGCAGTTCTTC
d_call: -; clone_size: few; v_call: TRBV6-1; j_call: TRBJ1-2; cdr3_aa: CASSESGAYGYTF; cdr3_nt: TGTGCCAGCAGTGAATCAGGGGCCTATGGCTACACCTTC
d_call: TRBD2; clone_size: -; v_call: TRBV4-3; j_call: TRBJ2-7; cdr3_aa: CASSQVFGKGLAAAYEQYF; cdr3_nt: TGCGCCAGCAGCCAAGTATTCGGAAAGGGACTAGCGGCAGCCTACGAGCAGTACTTC
d_call: TRBD1; clone_size: -; v_call: TRBV4-1; j_call: TRBJ1-2; cdr3_aa: CASSQNIDRGRRYGYTF; cdr3_nt: TGCGCCAGCAGCCAAAACATCGACAGGGGGCGTCGCTATGGCTACACCTTC
d_call: -; clone_size: -; v_call: TRBV11-2; j_call: TRBJ2-5; cdr3_aa: CASSLMLRETQYF; cdr3_nt: TGTGCCAGCAGCTTAATGCTTCGGGAGACCCAGTACTTC
d_call: TRBD1; clone_size: -; v_call: TRBV6-5; j_call: TRBJ1-6; cdr3_aa: CASSRTGEDSPLHF; cdr3_nt: TGTGCCAGCAGCAGGACAGGGGAAGATTCACCCCTCCACTTT
d_call: -; clone_size: -; v_call: TRBV5-4; j_call: TRBJ2-7; cdr3_aa: CASSPLRNAYEQYF; cdr3_nt: TGTGCCAGCAGCCCCTTGCGGAATGCCTACGAGCAGTACTTC
d_call: -; clone_size: -; v_call: TRBV14; j_call: TRBJ2-5; cdr3_aa: CASSQWGEETQYF; cdr3_nt: TGTGCCAGCAGCCAATGGGGGGAAGAGACCCAGTACTTC
d_call: -; clone_size: -; v_call: TRBV5-1; j_call: TRBJ2-3; cdr3_aa: CASGAPSTDTQYF; cdr3_nt: TGCGCCAGCGGAGCACCTAGCACAGATACGCAGTATTTT
d_call: -; clone_size: -; v_call: TRBV7-9; j_call: TRBJ1-6; cdr3_aa: CASSPGGGRSPLHF; cdr3_nt: TGTGCCAGCAGCCCCGGGGGGGGACGGTCACCCCTCCACTTT
d_call: TRBD1; clone_size: -; v_call: TRBV2; j_call: TRBJ2-5; cdr3_aa: CASSAQGTTQETQYF; cdr3_nt: TGTGCCAGCAGCGCACAGGGGACAACGCAAGAGACCCAGTACTTC
d_call: TRBD1; clone_size: -; v_call: TRBV28; j_call: TRBJ2-7; cdr3_aa: CASQPGQGTPFYEQYF; cdr3_nt: TGTGCCTCGCAGCCGGGACAGGGGACGCCCTTTTACGAGCAGTACTTC
d_call: -; clone_size: -; v_call: TRBV18; j_call: TRBJ2-7; cdr3_aa: CASSPLGGGSYEQYF; cdr3_nt: TGTGCCAGCTCACCACTGGGAGGGGGCTCCTACGAGCAGTACTTC
d_call: -; clone_size: -; v_call: TRBV2; j_call: TRBJ1-6; cdr3_aa: CASTAGLGAYSPLHF; cdr3_nt: TGTGCCAGCACCGCAGGGCTGGGGGCGTATTCACCCCTCCACTTT
d_call: -; clone_size: -; v_call: TRBV21-1; j_call: TRBJ1-2; cdr3_aa: CASSPGQGVYGYTF; cdr3_nt: TGTGCCAGCTCCCCGGGACAGGGGGTCTATGGCTACACCTTC
d_call: TRBD1; clone_size: -; v_call: TRBV18; j_call: TRBJ2-3; cdr3_aa: CASSPSTGGASTDTQYF; cdr3_nt: TGTGCCAGCTCACCCAGTACAGGGGGCGCTAGCACAGATACGCAGTATTTT